These 10 T cell receptor beta chains came from one sample sequenced in a study of T cells in tuberculosis. Sorting used thawed, overnight-rested PBMC stained with anti-CD3, a viability dye and GMM-loaded CD1B tetramer. CD1B tetramers were loaded with Rhodococcus equi-derived C32 glucose monomycolate. This table comes from immunoSEQ multiplex PCR, and its TCRdb copy is limited to in-frame clones, with some not included. The sample carries tens of thousands of clones, approximately 90% recorded once. Material for sequencing was CD1b-GMM tetramer-negative cells sorted from PBMCs. These receptors all come from an adult woman with latent tuberculosis.

The chain employs TRBV4-1 and TRBJ2-7; 9 nucleotides agree with TRBD1. The CDR3 covers 15 residues. V was clipped by 4 bases and J by 0 bases; unmatched bases: 4. Germline CDR1 MGHRA, CDR2 YSYEKL. CDR3 nucleotide sequence: TGCGCCAGCAGCCCTCCGGGACAGGGCTCCTACGAGCAGTACTTC. As protein: CASSPPGQGSYEQYF.

V gene TRBV6-1 combines with J gene TRBJ1-4; 7 bases align to TRBD1. J was trimmed by 10 bases and V by 6 bases; bases with no gene match: 14. The CDR3 is 15 amino acids. Germline V CDR1 and CDR2: MNHNS, SASEGT. The CDR3 region is CASSAQGQVQGKLFF. The CDR3, as DNA: TGTGCCAGCAGCGCCCAAGGACAGGTTCAAGGAAAACTGTTTTTT.

The chain combines TRBV4-3 with TRBJ1-2; maybe TRBD1 (6 bases). The CDR3 runs to 15 residues. The V and J ends lost 1 base and 4 bases respectively, with 13 bases between them. The V gene's germline CDR1 is LGHNA and CDR2 YSLEER. CDR3 sequence reads: CASSQGTGTSYGYTF. CDR3 nucleotides: TGCGCCAGCAGCCAAGGCACAGGGACGTCCTATGGCTACACCTTC.

The chain combines TRBV9 with TRBJ1-1; 9 bases align to TRBD1. J gave up 3 bases and V 2 bases, and 5 bases lay outside the gene matches. The germline gives CDR1 SGDLS, CDR2 YYNGEE. The CDR3 contains 15 residues. CDR3 amino acids: CASSVTGGSDTEAFF. The CDR3 bases are TGTGCCAGCAGCGTCACAGGGGGCTCGGACACTGAAGCTTTCTTT.

This sequence joins TRBV6-5 and TRBJ1-2; weak D call: TRBD1 (6 bases). The CDR3 contains 14 residues. Germline V CDR1 and CDR2: MNHEY, SVGAGI. The V and J ends lost 4 bases and 6 bases respectively, with 15 bases between them. The chain's CDR3 is CASSSSDRIHGYTF. The CDR3 nucleotides read TGTGCCAGCAGTTCCTCTGACAGGATCCATGGCTACACCTTC.

The chain has TRBV6-1 and TRBJ1-2; 7 nucleotides line up with TRBD1. The ends lost 7 bases at V and 3 bases at J; junction bases unmatched: 8. Looked up from germline, CDR1 is MNHNS and CDR2 is SASEGT. This CDR3 is 14 amino acids long. Written as DNA, the CDR3 is TGTGCCAGCACCTGGGGGCAGGGGGACTATGGCTACACCTTC. Residues: CASTWGQGDYGYTF.

The V call is TRBV30, the J call TRBJ2-5; D perhaps matches TRBD1 (7 bases). Per the germline V gene, CDR1 is GTSNPN and CDR2 is SVGIG (reference sequence). The CDR3 is 12 amino acids. Deletions cut 5 bases from V and 5 bases from J, with 12 bases between. CDR3 region: CAWAGGIETQYF. In nucleotides, the CDR3 is TGTGCCTGGGCAGGGGGGATTGAGACCCAGTACTTC.

The chain links TRBV6-1 to TRBJ1-2; D remains ambiguous. CDR3 length: 12 residues. CDR1 MNHNS and CDR2 SASEGT come from the germline V gene. Trimming removed 8 bases at V and 4 bases at J, with 11 bases between. The CDR3, as DNA: TGTGCCAGCCGCCAGTCTCCCTATGGCTACACCTTC. Protein sequence: CASRQSPYGYTF.

This clone was counted a few times. The chain employs TRBV4-1 and TRBJ2-7, with D maybe TRBD1 (5 bases). Germline lookup yields CDR1 MGHRA and CDR2 YSYEKL. The CDR3 loop spans 14 amino acids. Trimming took 0 bases from V and 4 from J, leaving 10 bases between them. The CDR3 sequence is CASSQDQGSYEQYV. CDR3 DNA: TGCGCCAGCAGCCAAGACCAGGGTAGTTACGAGCAGTACGTC.

The CDR3 here is CASSLGTSGARLGNEQFF. CDR3 nucleotide sequence: TGTGCCAGCAGCTTAGGTACTAGCGGGGCCCGGTTAGGTAATGAGCAGTTCTTC. The chain joins TRBV7-2 to TRBJ2-1; 10 bases fit TRBD2. The germline CDR1 and CDR2 sequences are SGHTA and FQGNSA. Unmatched junction bases numbered 13, after V lost 1 base and J lost 7 bases. The CDR3 runs to 18 residues. Full variable domain (remainder filled in from reference TRBV7-2 and TRBJ2-1): GAGVSQSPSNKVTEKGKDVELRCDPISGHTALYWYRQSLGQGLEFLIYFQGNSAPDKSGLPSDRFSAERTGGSVSTLTIQRTQQEDSAVYLCASSLGTSGARLGNEQFFGPGTRLTVL.